This T cell receptor (beta chain) was captured by sequencing in a study of blood T cells in healthy people across ages (dated by TCRdb to about 2015). For context, the study as a whole: Template switching captured roughly one uniquely barcoded TCR beta cDNA molecule per two T cells in model experiments. Using deep sequencing normalized with unique cDNA molecular identifiers, the study measured how TCR beta repertoire diversity changes with age. Four age groups were formed from the donors: young (average about 16 years), middle-aged (around 40), aged (about 68) and long-lived (roughly 88). The study analyzed two additional independent replicas of 1 million unique cDNA reads from the same blood draw for two donors, one aged 18 to 29 and one aged 80 or older.

The protocol used for the library was 5' RACE. Instrument used: Illumina HiSeq 2500. A second PCR of roughly 6 to 12 cycles was performed with a sample-barcoded 5' primer and a J-beta primer mix. A template-switch 5' adaptor carrying 12 random nucleotides introduced a unique molecular identifier onto each TCR beta cDNA molecule. Each sample yielded at least 3 million CDR3-containing paired-end reads. First-strand cDNA was synthesized from all RNA with the Mint cDNA synthesis kit, primed by a TRBC-specific oligonucleotide. Following uracil-DNA glycosylase treatment, all cDNA underwent a first 18-cycle PCR with the universal primers M1SS and BC2_uni_R. The paper's data handling went like this. Each sample was normalized by randomly selecting 1 million high-quality reads, each carrying a distinct molecular identifier. Instead of being binned into consensus sequences, reads with shared molecular identifiers were discarded. MiTCR, with a Q25 quality threshold and the strictest error-elimination algorithm, was used for CDR3 identification, clonotype clustering and error correction. A nonparametric unseen species model using Euler transformation provided a lower-bound estimate of total TCR beta diversity. TCRdb reanalyzed the raw reads on its own, using fastp at Q25 for trimming and MiXCR for clone calling, and kept in-frame beta chains. CDR3 protein sequences are deduplicated, and each keeps its most common genes and DNA. The V and J calls come from TCRdb's annotation, not from the publication. Recorded for this sample are 760,000 or so distinct CDR3 sequences; approximately 25% of them occurred a single time. The ten largest clones capture 8% to 10% of the sample.

On the study overall, not on this receptor specifically: Observed TCR beta diversity per million T cells fell roughly linearly with age, and a significant reduction was already apparent by age roughly 40. The long-lived group showed more naive CD4+ T cells, fewer expanded clones and increased TCR diversity than the aged group, suggesting age selection. Estimates of total diversity from one million sequenced T cells were regarded as lower bounds and underestimates. Donor CMV infection status was unknown, potentially confounding age-related changes in expanded clonotypes. A strong correlation was found between observed TCR beta diversity and the percentage of naive T cells measured by flow cytometry. Conclusive comparison of naive and antigen-experienced compartments was prevented by the profiling of bulk unsorted PBMCs.

CDR1 and CDR2 (LGHNA, YNFKEQ) derive from the germline V gene. Its CDR3 holds 15 amino acids, cysteine through phenylalanine. Only the CDR3 region is kept as DNA, spanning 45 bases read in frame from base 1. Between the V and J ends, shortened by 4 bases and 0 bases respectively, the junction contains 13 bases. Donors were a few dozen systemically healthy Caucasian individuals from Russia aged roughly 6 to 90 years. Each donor gave 8 to 10 milliliters of peripheral blood, drawn into EDTA-treated Vacutainer tubes. PBMCs were isolated by Ficoll-Paque density-gradient centrifugation, with at least 7 million obtained per sample. Trizol reagent was used to extract total RNA from the PBMCs, yielding at least 6 micrograms per sample. The percentages of naive CD45RAhigh/CD27high T cells were determined by flow cytometry on a PBMC aliquot from every donor. Comments on this clonotype: It lacks a known antigen. No clone much larger than this one lies a single base away; base qualities are absent.

A further study also used this sample, focusing on T cells of mothers and their children. The second study's paper adds: The donors were nine systemically healthy Caucasian individuals, made up of three mothers and their six children. cDNA synthesis used all of the extracted RNA, with roughly 1.5 ug of RNA in each 15 ul reaction. Sample barcodes and 2-4 random nucleotides were added via the M1S primer in the second PCR. Each mother yielded over 9.5 million TCR beta CDR3 reads and each child some 3 million reads. In both related and unrelated pairs, thymic selection shapes the output of TCR recombination in a similar way, with inherited differences having only a minor effect. Normalized repertoire overlap was always slightly but never significantly higher in related than unrelated mother-child pairs. With a sensitivity of 90 to 100 clones per million clonotypes, no persistent microchimeric T cell clones were detected. The study used deep NGS to compare TCR beta repertoires of mothers and children, seeking features distinguishing related mother-child pairs from unrelated individuals. The mean age was roughly 44 +/- 4 years for the mothers and around 11 +/- 4 years for the children. Libraries were sequenced on Illumina HiSeq 2000 with 100+100 nt paired-end reads after adapter ligation with NEBNext reagents. To prevent cross-contamination, the mother and child libraries were prepared one month apart and sequenced in separate runs. For each donor, between roughly 450,000 and 2,100,000 distinct TCR beta clonotypes were identified. Naive TCR beta clonotypes were estimated from low-frequency clonotypes matched to each donor's FACS-determined naive share, without sorting.

The sequence links TRBV4-2 to TRBJ2-7, with the D segment possibly TRBD1 or TRBD2, each aligning over 5 bases. The sample consisted of blood. The receptor comes from a boy aged 5 to 17 in good health. This receptor has the CDR3 CASSLSGADSYEQYF. In nucleotides, the sequence is TGTGCCAGCAGCCTCTCCGGGGCCGACTCCTACGAGCAGTACTTC.